This T cell receptor beta chain was captured in a study of PD-1 blockade in classical Hodgkin lymphoma. Notes on the study in general: The CD4+ diversity rise by C4D1 was clearest in complete responders. At baseline, newly diagnosed patients reportedly showed less TCR diversity than healthy donors.

The time point denotes: cycle 4 day 1 (C4D1), after 5 to 7 weeks of nivolumab. With no exception, relapse followed autologous stem cell transplantation in all patients, and brentuximab vedotin exposure varied. TCRdb keeps only in-frame clones here, not all; method: immunoSEQ multiplex PCR. The sample has 75,000 to 100,000 clones; around 93% are singletons. Points on this clone: Its antigen remains unknown.

Sequencing was performed on peripheral blood mononuclear cells (PBMCs), taken before the fourth cycle of nivolumab. This receptor was obtained from a human donor with classical Hodgkin lymphoma.

Here the CDR3 reads CASSINVGVSEQYF. Written as DNA, the CDR3 is TGTGCCAGTAGTATAAATGTGGGAGTTTCCGAGCAGTACTTC. V usage is TRBV19 and J usage is TRBJ2-7; D might be TRBD2 (5 bases). The germline gives CDR1 LNHDA, CDR2 SQIVND (reference sequence). This CDR3 contains 14 residues. Between the trimmed V and J ends, which lost 2 bases and 6 bases, there was a span of 14 bases.